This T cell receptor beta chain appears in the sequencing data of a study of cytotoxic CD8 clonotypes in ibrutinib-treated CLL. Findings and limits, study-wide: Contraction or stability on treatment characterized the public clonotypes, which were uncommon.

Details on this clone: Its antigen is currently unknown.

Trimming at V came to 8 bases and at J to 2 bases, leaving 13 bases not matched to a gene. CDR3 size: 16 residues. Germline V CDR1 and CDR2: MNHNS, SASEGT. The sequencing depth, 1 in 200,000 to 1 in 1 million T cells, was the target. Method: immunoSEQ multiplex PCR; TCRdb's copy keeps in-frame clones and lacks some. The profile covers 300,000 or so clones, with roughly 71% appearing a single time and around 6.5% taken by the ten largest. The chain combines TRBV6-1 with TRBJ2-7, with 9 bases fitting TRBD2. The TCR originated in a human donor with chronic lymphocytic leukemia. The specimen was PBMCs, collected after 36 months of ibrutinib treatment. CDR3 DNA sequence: TGTGCCAGCGGTGCGGTGGCTAGCGGGACGACCTACGAGCAGTACTTC. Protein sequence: CASGAVASGTTYEQYF.